This T cell receptor beta chain was documented in a study of T cell repertoires in cytomegalovirus infection. Turning to the study itself: CMV epitopes used comprised recently identified HLA-C-restricted ones and well-studied HLA-B-restricted ones.

This CDR3 spans 14 amino acids. Per germline, CDR1 KGHSH and CDR2 LQKENI. Trimming pared 3 bases from V and 4 bases from J, leaving 12 bases between. TCRdb used MiXCR to reprocess the reads, holding one entry per CDR3 protein. The sample records around 750,000 distinct CDR3 sequences, around a third being singletons. Turning to this clonotype: Its cognate antigen is unknown.

This TCR was recovered from a human donor in good health (CMV status not recorded). Some clones in this sample may be carry-over from other donors' samples. The source was cultured CD8+ T cells from PBMCs, collected from culture after CMV antigen stimulation. This rearrangement joins TRBV18 to TRBJ1-1; D is uncertain. CDR3 region: CASSPPGSSTEAFF. The CDR3 DNA follows: TGTGCCAGCTCACCGCCCGGGTCCAGCACTGAAGCTTTCTTT.